This T cell receptor beta chain was sequenced in a study of tumor-infiltrating lymphocytes in primary liver carcinoma. In the study overall: The study included patients who were men and women aged 30 to 69 years.

A constant-region primer served to make TCR beta cDNA from roughly 540 ng total RNA. Three rounds of nested multiplex PCR with slightly modified ARM-PCR produced TCR beta libraries. Use of TRBV1-TRBV30 forward primers with a C-beta reverse primer characterized the first two PCR rounds, which lasted about 9 cycles each. TCRdb independently ran MiXCR on the multiplex PCR reads; one entry per CDR3 protein. Found here are 310,000 or so distinct CDR3 sequences, almost 65% of them singletons; the top ten hold about 6.3%. Turning to this clonotype: What it recognizes is unknown. Sequence at one end of the junction differs from germline and may be a read error.

The CDR3 has 12 residues. CDR1 is MNHEY and CDR2 is SVGEGT in the germline V gene. Study-wide results and limits: Among the pair types, tumor region pairs showed more overlap than tumor-adjacent and tumor-blood pairs. Tumors had a significantly higher top-250-clone fraction than blood (p = 0.039).

The researchers obtained blood RNA from unsorted whole blood and also extracted germline DNA. Four milliliters of peripheral blood were collected before surgery. Source material: peripheral blood. The V gene is TRBV6-2 or TRBV6-3, the J gene TRBJ2-1, with D maybe TRBD1 (6 bases). The receptor's source is a man in his forties with primary liver carcinoma and hepatitis B virus infection. The CDR3 loop is CASSPRGNGQFF. In DNA form, the CDR3 reads TGTGCCAGTTCTCCAAGGGGGAATGGGCAGTTCTTC.